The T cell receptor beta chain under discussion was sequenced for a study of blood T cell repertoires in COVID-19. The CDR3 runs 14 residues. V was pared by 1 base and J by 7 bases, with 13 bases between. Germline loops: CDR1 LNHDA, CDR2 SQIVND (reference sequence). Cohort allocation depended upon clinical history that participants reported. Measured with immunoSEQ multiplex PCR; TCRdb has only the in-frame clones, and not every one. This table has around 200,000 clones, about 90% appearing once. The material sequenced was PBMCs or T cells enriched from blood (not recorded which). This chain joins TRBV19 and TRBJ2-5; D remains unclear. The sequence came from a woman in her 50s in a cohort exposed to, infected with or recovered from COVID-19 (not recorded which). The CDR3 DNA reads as TGTGCCAGTAGTATAGCAGCCAGCTCAGGGACCCAGTACTTC. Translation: CASSIAASSGTQYF.